These 9 T cell receptor beta chains came from one sample sequenced in a study of blood T cell repertoires in COVID-19. The table came from immunoSEQ multiplex PCR; TCRdb's copy has only in-frame clones and leaves some out. This repertoire shows approximately 71,000 clones, around 80% found once; its top ten account for about an eighth. Sequenced sample: peripheral blood. The receptors derive from a woman aged 80 or older with acute or convalescent COVID-19.

This clone was seen a handful of times. The gene calls are TRBV29-1 and TRBJ1-2, with 9 bases fitting TRBD1. The CDR3 is 12 residues long. Germline values: CDR1 SQVTM, CDR2 ANQGSEA. After removal of 5 bases from V and 6 bases from J, the junction contained 4 bases not matched to a gene. The chain's CDR3 is CSVLQGANGYTF. The CDR3 DNA reads as TGCAGCGTTCTACAGGGGGCTAATGGCTACACCTTC.

This chain connects TRBV2 to TRBJ2-7; a possible D gene is TRBD2 (7 bases). The CDR3 has 14 amino acids. Deletions cut 6 bases from V and 0 bases from J, with 12 bases between. Germline V gene sequence: CDR1 SNHLY, CDR2 FYNNEI. As DNA, the CDR3 is TGTGCCAGCAGAGACAGGACTAGCTCCTACGAGCAGTACTTC. It codes for CASRDRTSSYEQYF.

In this sample, this clone turned up a few times. The chain has TRBV5-1 and TRBJ1-1, with 8 positions matching TRBD1. CDR3 length: 17 amino acids. The V and J ends lost 6 bases and 0 bases, in that order; junction bases with no gene match: 13. Germline CDR1 SGHRS, CDR2 YFSETQ. The CDR3 nucleotides read TGCGCCAGCAATTTGGGTGAGACAGGGGTACTGAACACTGAAGCTTTCTTT. Residues: CASNLGETGVLNTEAFF. Together with reference TRBV5-1 and TRBJ1-1, the CDR3 gives the full variable domain: KAGVTQTPRYLIKTRGQQVTLSCSPISGHRSVSWYQQTPGQGLQFLFEYFSETQRNKGNFPGRFSGRQFSNSRSEMNVSTLELGDSALYLCASNLGETGVLNTEAFFGQGTRLTVV.

This sequence joins TRBV7-2 and TRBJ2-6; TRBD2 is a possible D gene (6 bases). The CDR3 is made up of 17 amino acids. The V and J ends lost 7 bases and 5 bases respectively, with 21 bases between them. Germline CDR1 reads SGHTA; CDR2 reads FQGNSA. CDR3 coding DNA: TGTGCCAGCAACCCCGCGGGGTCTTCCCGAAGGGCCAACGTCCTGACTTTC. Amino acids: CASNPAGSSRRANVLTF.

The CDR3 is CASSLETENSYEQYF. DNA for the CDR3: TGTGCCAGCAGCCTAGAGACAGAAAACTCCTACGAGCAGTACTTC. V usage is TRBV6-5 and J usage is TRBJ2-7; weak D call: TRBD1 (5 bases). Per germline, CDR1 MNHEY and CDR2 SVGAGI. V lost 6 bases and J lost 0, with 15 bases in between. The CDR3 covers 15 residues.

The V and J genes are TRBV6-1 and TRBJ1-4; no firm D call. Germline loops: CDR1 MNHNS, CDR2 SASEGT. The CDR3 sequence is 15 residues long. Trimming stripped 3 bases from V and 5 bases from J, with 13 bases between. The CDR3 DNA is TGTGCCAGCAGTGATGTCGGAGCAAGAAATGAAAAACTGTTTTTT. This translates into CASSDVGARNEKLFF.

The chain recombines TRBV9 with TRBJ2-5; 14 bases match TRBD2. V shed 3 bases and J 7 bases; nucleotides not matched to a gene: 14. CDR3 length equals 18 residues. Per the germline V gene, CDR1 is SGDLS and CDR2 is YYNGEE. CDR3 residues: CASSGGFGTSGRYGTQYF. CDR3 DNA sequence: TGTGCCAGCAGCGGGGGATTCGGGACTAGCGGGAGATATGGGACCCAGTACTTC.

CDR3 sequence reads: CASSLIGGVDTQYF. The CDR3, as DNA: TGTGCCAGCAGCTTGATAGGGGGCGTGGATACGCAGTATTTT. The rearrangement uses TRBV5-6 and TRBJ2-3, with TRBD1 identical over 7 bases. Germline V CDR1 and CDR2: SGHDT, YYEEEE. This CDR3 has 14 amino acids. V shed 1 base, J shed 6 bases, and the junction held 5 bases outside the gene matches.

The chain combines TRBV3-1 (or the pseudogene TRBV3-2) with TRBJ2-6; D unresolved. Germline lookup yields CDR1 LGHDT and CDR2 YNNKEL (reference sequence). Trimming cost V 7 bases and J 4 bases, with 8 bases left between them. The CDR3 covers 13 residues. CDR3 sequence: CASNTVGANVLTF. CDR3 nucleotide sequence: TGTGCCAGCAACACAGTCGGGGCCAACGTCCTGACTTTC.